This T cell receptor (beta chain) was captured by sequencing in a study of shared T cell receptors in the human thymus. The germline V gene has CDR1 SGHAT and CDR2 FQDESV (reference sequence). This CDR3 has 13 amino acids. The ends were cut back, 7 bases at V and 0 bases at J, with 10 bases in the middle. TCRdb's table, derived via immunoSEQ multiplex PCR, lists solely in-frame clones and lacks some. The sample gives hundreds of thousands of clones, 70% to 90% of which show up once; approximately 0.01% is in the top ten. This sample was shared with a second study, whose subject was human thymus T cells. That source reports: Donors were healthy Finnish babies undergoing corrective operations for congenital heart defects. Resections removed during corrective heart surgery provided the thymus tissue used. Both thymic and peripheral blood repertoires showed apparently biased V and J usage. Related studies found that unrelated individuals share highly overlapping thymic repertoires.

The TCR was taken from a boy under two years old with a congenital heart defect. The V gene is TRBV11-1, the J gene TRBJ2-7, with D maybe TRBD1 (6 bases). Source material: thymocytes. The CDR3 nucleotides read TGTGCCAGCACTACAGGGTCCTCCTACGAGCAGTACTTC. Translating gives CASTTGSSYEQYF.